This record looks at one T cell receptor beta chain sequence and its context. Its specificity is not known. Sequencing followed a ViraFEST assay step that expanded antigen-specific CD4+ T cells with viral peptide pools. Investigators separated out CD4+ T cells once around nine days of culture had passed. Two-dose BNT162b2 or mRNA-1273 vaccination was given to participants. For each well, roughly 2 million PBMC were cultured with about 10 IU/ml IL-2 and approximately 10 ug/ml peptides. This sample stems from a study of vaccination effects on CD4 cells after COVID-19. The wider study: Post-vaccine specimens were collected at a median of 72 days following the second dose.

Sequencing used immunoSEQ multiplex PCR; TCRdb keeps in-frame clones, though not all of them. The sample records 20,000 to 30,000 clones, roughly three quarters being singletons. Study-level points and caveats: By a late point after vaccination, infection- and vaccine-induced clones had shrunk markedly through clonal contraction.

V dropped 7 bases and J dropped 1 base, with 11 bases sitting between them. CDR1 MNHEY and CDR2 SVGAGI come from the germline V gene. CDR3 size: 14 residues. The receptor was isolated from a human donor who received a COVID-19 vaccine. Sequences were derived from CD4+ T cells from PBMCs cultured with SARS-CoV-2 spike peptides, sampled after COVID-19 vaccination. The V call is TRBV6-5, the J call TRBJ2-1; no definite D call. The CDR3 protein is CASKVSNSYNEQFF. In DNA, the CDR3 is TGTGCCAGCAAAGTGTCCAATTCCTACAATGAGCAGTTCTTC.